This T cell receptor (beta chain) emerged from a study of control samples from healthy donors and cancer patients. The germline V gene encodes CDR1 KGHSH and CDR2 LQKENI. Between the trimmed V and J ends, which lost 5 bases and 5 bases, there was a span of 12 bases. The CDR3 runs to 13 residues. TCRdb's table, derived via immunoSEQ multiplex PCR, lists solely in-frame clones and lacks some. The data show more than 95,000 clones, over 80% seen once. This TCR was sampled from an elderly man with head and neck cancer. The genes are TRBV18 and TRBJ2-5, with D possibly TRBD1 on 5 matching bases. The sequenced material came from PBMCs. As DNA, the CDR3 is TGTGCCAGCTCAACAGGAGCCGGGGAGACCCAGTACTTC. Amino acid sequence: CASSTGAGETQYF.